This T cell receptor beta chain was sequenced during a study of technical replicates of blood from a few donors. CDR3 length equals 15 residues. Trimming left V 2 bases short and J 0 bases short, with 8 bases between. Germline values: CDR1 SGHRS, CDR2 YFSETQ. The protocol was immunoSEQ multiplex PCR, while the TCRdb copy is restricted to in-frame clones and leaves out a portion. The repertoire includes 80,000 to 95,000 clones, about 90% of them detected once, and approximately 0.25% sits in the top ten. V gene TRBV5-1 combines with J gene TRBJ2-2; D gene unclear. The sequencing input was T cells isolated from PBMCs. This clonotype originated in a human donor in good health. CDR3 region: CASSLTTTNTGELFF. The CDR3 DNA reads TGCGCCAGCAGCTTAACCACAACGAACACCGGGGAGCTGTTTTTT.